Following are 30 T cell receptor beta chains from one sample sequenced in a study of T cell clonality in common variable immunodeficiency (dated by TCRdb to 2013 to 2016). Library method: the immunoSEQ multiplex PCR assay. TCRdb re-hosts the immuneACCESS table, in-frame sequences only. Its copies lack some clones; in the studies checked, an unresolved V gene accounts for under half of them, and the cause for the rest is not known. The sample counts about 60,000 clones, each observed more than once. Clones ranked in the top ten supply over 1.5% of the sample. The source material was peripheral blood mononuclear cells. Receptor source: a person aged 18 to 70 in good health.

This clone showed up many times. The read halts 3 residues ahead of the CDR3 end, with the missing end drawn from the germline J gene. The gene calls are TRBV30 and TRBJ1-2; possible D gene TRBD1, 5 bases. The germline gives CDR1 GTSNPN, CDR2 SVGIG (reference sequence). V was cut by 0 bases and J by 3 bases, with 11 bases left in between. The CDR3 loop spans 14 amino acids. The sequenced CDR3 bases are TGTGCCTGGAGTGTTCCCGACAGTTACTATGGC. This sequence encodes CAWSVPDSYYG. The full-length CDR3 reads as CAWSVPDSYYGYTF.

This clone appeared many times. The read finishes 3 residues shy of the CDR3 end, and the germline J gene is used to complete it. The chain links TRBV7-8 to TRBJ2-2, with D perhaps TRBD2 (6 bases). In germline, CDR1 is SGHVS, CDR2 FQNEAQ. V lost 2 bases, J lost 0 bases, and 16 bases lay in between. This CDR3 is 18 amino acids long. CDR3 loop: CASSLYLAHPTNTGELFF. The sequenced part of the CDR3 DNA is TGTGCCAGCAGCTTATACCTAGCGCACCCTACGAACACCGGGGAG.

This clone was observed at least ten times. The read halts 3 residues ahead of the CDR3 end, with the missing end drawn from the germline J gene. The rearrangement joins TRBV7-2 to TRBJ2-1, with D unclear. Trimming removed 5 bases at V and 0 bases at J, with 11 bases between. The CDR3 spans 15 residues. The germline gives CDR1 SGHTA, CDR2 FQGNSA. The CDR3: CASSADMSSYNEQFF. CDR3 DNA (partial): TGTGCCAGCAGCGCAGACATGAGCTCCTACAATGAG.

This clone was counted many times. CDR3 residues: CSARDWGGRGSYEKLFF. CDR3 DNA, as far as it was read: TGCAGTGCTAGAGATTGGGGAGGCAGGGGATCTTATGAAAAA. The V and J genes are TRBV20-1 and TRBJ1-4; D might be TRBD1 (6 bases). Read sequence stops 3 residues before the CDR3 end, and the germline J gene provides the missing end. Germline V lookup: CDR1 DFQATT, CDR2 SNEGSKA (reference sequence). The CDR3 contains 17 residues. Deletions cut 0 bases from V and 6 bases from J, with 20 bases between.

This clone was picked up many times. The DNA ends 3 residues before the CDR3 does, and the rest of the CDR3 is filled in from the germline J gene. The chain combines TRBV19 with TRBJ2-3, with D perhaps TRBD1 (5 bases). The CDR3 is 13 residues long. V was cut by 5 bases and J by 2 bases, with 8 bases left in between. Germline CDR1 LNHDA, CDR2 SQIVND (reference sequence). CDR3 DNA (partial): TGTGCCAGTAGTGTCGGACACACAGATACG. Amino acids: CASSVGHTDT. The whole CDR3 sequence is CASSVGHTDTQYF.

Of note for this clone: The read ends 3 residues early relative to the CDR3; the germline J gene fills the gap. The chain couples TRBV2 to TRBJ2-3; 9 positions agree with TRBD2. The CDR3 loop spans 16 amino acids. V lost 2 bases and J lost 3; bases outside the gene matches: 6. The germline V gene encodes CDR1 SNHLY and CDR2 FYNNEI. The CDR3 loop is CASSERAGGRTDTQYF. Incomplete CDR3 DNA: TGTGCCAGCAGTGAAAGGGCGGGAGGGCGGACAGATACG.

This clone showed up just a few times. The CDR3 extends 3 residues past the end of the read, so its final part is completed from the germline J gene. V usage is TRBV11-2 and J usage is TRBJ1-1; TRBD1 agrees at 10 bases. Germline values: CDR1 SGHAT, CDR2 FQNNGV. Losses at the gene ends were 3 bases for V and 2 bases for J; bases not matched to a gene: 3. The CDR3 covers 15 residues. CDR3 residues: CASSLDRGSNTEAFF. The covered CDR3 bases are TGTGCCAGCAGCTTGGACAGGGGGTCAAACACTGAA.

This clone was recorded many times. The read terminates 3 residues before the CDR3 end, so the remaining end is supplied by the germline J gene. The chain joins TRBV12-3 or TRBV12-4 to TRBJ2-1, with TRBD2 matching over 12 bases. CDR3 size: 16 residues. The ends lost 6 bases at V and 8 bases at J; junction bases unmatched: 11. The DNA read from the CDR3 is TGTGCCAGCAGCTCCCCCCAGACTAGCGGGAGTCATGAG. Translated, it gives CASSSPQTSGSHE. The entire CDR3 protein reads CASSSPQTSGSHEQFF.

This clone occurred many times. The read stops 3 residues short of the end of the CDR3; the missing end is completed from the germline J gene. The rearrangement links TRBV14 to TRBJ2-7, with 10 bases aligning to TRBD1. Germline CDR1 is SGHDN and CDR2 is FVKESK. The CDR3 is made up of 14 amino acids. J gave up 2 bases and V 4 bases, and 2 bases lay outside the gene matches. The DNA read from the CDR3 is TGTGCCAGCAGCCCCGGGACAGGGGCCTACGAG. Amino acid sequence: CASSPGTGAYE. The entire CDR3 sequence reads CASSPGTGAYEQYF.

At least ten counts were recorded for this clone. Sequencing ends 3 residues short of the CDR3 end; the germline J gene provides the rest. J is TRBJ2-2 and V is TRBV30, with unresolved D. The CDR3 is 13 amino acids. Between the trimmed V and J ends, which lost 3 bases and 8 bases, there was a span of 13 bases. The germline CDR1 and CDR2 sequences are GTSNPN and SVGIG (reference sequence). CDR3 region: CAWRALLKGELFF. The CDR3 bases that were read are TGTGCCTGGAGGGCCTTACTAAAGGGGGAG.

This clone was detected many times. The CDR3 extends 3 residues past the end of the read, so its final part is completed from the germline J gene. V is TRBV7-3 and J is TRBJ2-2, with 8 bases identical to TRBD2. The junction had 14 bases not matched to a gene; V was cut back by 0 bases and J by 5 bases. The CDR3 sequence is 19 residues long. Germline V gene data show CDR1 as SGHTA and CDR2 as FQGTGA. The sequenced part of the CDR3 DNA is TGTGCCAGCAGCTTAACTCTTCGCGGGGCGGGAGGCGGGACCGGGGAG. It codes for CASSLTLRGAGGGTGE. The whole CDR3 is CASSLTLRGAGGGTGELFF. Full variable domain (missing parts from reference TRBV7-3 and TRBJ2-2): GAGVSQTPSNKVTEKGKYVELRCDPISGHTALYWYRQSLGQGPEFLIYFQGTGAADDSGLPNDRFFAVRPEGSVSTLKIQRTERGDSAVYLCASSLTLRGAGGGTGELFFGEGSRLTVL.

This clone was picked up many times. The CDR3 goes on 3 residues after the read ends, and that part is filled in from the germline J gene. The chain carries TRBV28 and TRBJ2-7; a possible D gene is TRBD1 (6 bases). CDR3 length equals 15 residues. Between the trimmed V and J ends, which lost 4 bases and 0 bases, there was a span of 13 bases. CDR1 and CDR2 from the germline V gene are MDHEN and SYDVKM. The CDR3 bases that were read are TGTGCCAGCAGTTGGTGGTCAGGGGTCTCCTACGAG. Amino acid sequence: CASSWWSGVSYE. The whole CDR3 protein is CASSWWSGVSYEQYF.

Concerning this clone itself: The CDR3 goes on 3 residues after the read ends, and that part is filled in from the germline J gene. The V and J genes are TRBV10-3 and TRBJ2-1; D might be TRBD2 (7 bases). The V gene lost 0 bases and the J gene lost 3 bases, with 9 bases spanning the gap. The CDR3 length is 15 residues. Germline CDR1 reads ENHRY; CDR2 reads SYGVKD. The covered CDR3 bases are TGTGCCATCAGTGAGTCAGGGGGGGGCTACAATGAG. This translates into CAISESGGGYNE. The CDR3, in full, reads CAISESGGGYNEQFF.

In the case of this clone: The CDR3 end falls 3 residues outside the read, so it is completed with the germline J gene. The chain couples TRBV19 to TRBJ1-1; 10 nucleotides align to TRBD1. The CDR3 has 14 amino acids. Trimming took 6 bases from V and 5 from J; bases not matched to a gene: 6. The germline CDR1 and CDR2 sequences are LNHDA and SQIVND (reference sequence). The sequenced CDR3 bases are TGTGCCAGTAGGAACCGGGACAGGGGAACTGAA. Translation: CASRNRDRGTE. The full CDR3 reads CASRNRDRGTEAFF.

This clone was detected ten times or more. The CDR3 end falls 3 residues outside the read, so it is completed with the germline J gene. The V and J genes are TRBV5-1 and TRBJ2-1; 7 bases are a match to TRBD2. V shed 0 bases, J shed 5 bases, and the junction held 14 bases outside the gene matches. Germline V gene data show CDR1 as SGHRS and CDR2 as YFSETQ. The CDR3 runs to 18 residues. The CDR3 sequence: CASSLAYIGLGNHNEQFF. CDR3 bases read: TGCGCCAGCAGCTTGGCCTATATCGGACTAGGAAATCACAATGAG.

This clone was seen more than once but under ten times. The CDR3 end lies 3 residues beyond the end of the read and is filled in from the germline J gene. The V and J genes are TRBV7-9 and TRBJ2-7, with 8 bases identical to TRBD2. Germline V gene sequence: CDR1 SEHNR, CDR2 FQNEAQ (reference sequence). The V and J ends lost 3 bases and 2 bases, in that order; junction bases with no gene match: 3. There are 14 residues in the CDR3. CDR3 DNA (partial): TGTGCCAGCAGCTTCGGACTAGCCCCCTACGAG. Translating it yields CASSFGLAPYE. The CDR3 in its entirety is CASSFGLAPYEQYF.

This clone was seen ten or more times. The CDR3 end is not reached by the read, which stops 3 residues before it; the germline J gene fills it in. The V and J genes are TRBV2 and TRBJ1-5, with D maybe TRBD1 (6 bases). Trimming cost V 5 bases and J 6 bases, with 20 bases left between them. Germline V gene data show CDR1 as SNHLY and CDR2 as FYNNEI. The CDR3 spans 16 residues. The CDR3 loop is CASSPGTQGGGQPQHF. The sequenced part of the CDR3 DNA is TGTGCCAGCAGTCCAGGAACACAGGGAGGCGGTCAGCCC.

Many counts were recorded for this clone. The CDR3 end falls 3 residues outside the read, so it is completed with the germline J gene. The rearrangement joins TRBV19 to TRBJ1-5; D may be TRBD1 (5 bases). The CDR3 contains 16 residues. Per the germline V gene, CDR1 is LNHDA and CDR2 is SQIVND (reference sequence). The V end lost 5 bases, the J end lost 3 bases, and 17 bases lay between the germline ends. The covered CDR3 bases are TGTGCCAGTAGTGGGTTAACAGGCCACTTCAATCAGCCC. It encodes CASSGLTGHFNQP. The full CDR3 sequence reads CASSGLTGHFNQPQHF.

This clone showed up many times. The read is 3 residues too short to cover the CDR3 end, so that end is filled in from the germline J gene. V is TRBV19 and J is TRBJ1-5; possible D gene TRBD1, 5 bases. Germline CDR1 and CDR2: LNHDA and SQIVND (reference sequence). The CDR3 runs to 13 residues. V lost 5 bases, J lost 7 bases, and 12 bases lay in between. The sequenced part of the CDR3 DNA is TGTGCCAGTAGTGAACAGGTCTTCCAGCCC. Amino acid sequence: CASSEQVFQP. The whole CDR3 sequence reads CASSEQVFQPQHF. The whole variable domain, remainder taken from reference TRBV19 and TRBJ1-5, is DGGITQSPKYLFRKEGQNVTLSCEQNLNHDAMYWYRQDPGQGLRLIYYSQIVNDFQKGDIAEGYSVSREKKESFPLTVTSAQKNPTAFYLCASSEQVFQPQHFGDGTRLSIL.

This clone was detected ten times or more. The sequenced fragment ends 3 residues before the CDR3 boundary, so the rest is inferred from the germline J gene. V gene TRBV30 combines with J gene TRBJ1-1, with D possibly being TRBD1 (6 bases). Germline V lookup: CDR1 GTSNPN, CDR2 SVGIG (reference sequence). Trimming shortened V by 4 bases and J by 1 base, and 13 bases separated the two germline ends. CDR3 length: 14 amino acids. The CDR3 spells CAWTRGGGNTEAFF. The part of the CDR3 DNA that was read is TGTGCCTGGACCCGAGGGGGGGGGAACACTGAA.

This clone was counted at least ten times. The CDR3 is cut off 3 residues early in the read; its end comes from the germline J gene. The chain carries TRBV5-6 and TRBJ2-3, with no clear D. The germline V and J ends were trimmed by 1 base and 2 bases, with 5 bases remaining between them. The CDR3 has 13 amino acids. The germline gives CDR1 SGHDT, CDR2 YYEEEE. CDR3 region: CASSLSSTDTQYF. The part of the CDR3 DNA that was read is TGTGCCAGCAGCTTGTCGTCCACAGATACG. Based on the CDR3 plus reference TRBV5-6 and TRBJ2-3, the full variable domain is DAGVTQSPTHLIKTRGQQVTLRCSPKSGHDTVSWYQQALGQGPQFIFQYYEEEERQRGNFPDRFSGHQFPNYSSELNVNALLLGDSALYLCASSLSSTDTQYFGPGTRLTVL.

This clone was counted between two and nine times. The CDR3 end lies 3 residues beyond the end of the read and is filled in from the germline J gene. This chain links TRBV5-1 with TRBJ2-7; 8 nucleotides agree with TRBD1. Germline V gene lookup returns CDR1 SGHRS and CDR2 YFSETQ. V lost 4 bases, J lost 6 bases, and 9 bases stayed unmatched. This CDR3 spans 14 amino acids. The CDR3 protein is CASSPTATGVEQYF. The CDR3 bases that were read are TGCGCCAGCAGCCCGACTGCGACAGGGGTCGAG. The variable domain in full, completed from reference TRBV5-1 and TRBJ2-7, reads KAGVTQTPRYLIKTRGQQVTLSCSPISGHRSVSWYQQTPGQGLQFLFEYFSETQRNKGNFPGRFSGRQFSNSRSEMNVSTLELGDSALYLCASSPTATGVEQYFGPGTRLTVT.

This clone has more than one count but fewer than ten. The read stops 3 residues short of the end of the CDR3; the missing end is completed from the germline J gene. The gene calls are TRBV18 and TRBJ2-1, with TRBD2 matching 14 bases. This CDR3 region has 16 residues. The germline V gene encodes CDR1 KGHSH and CDR2 LQKENI. Trimming at V came to 3 bases and at J to 8 bases, leaving 6 bases not matched to a gene. CDR3 DNA, as far as it was read: TGTGCCAGCTCACCTCGCCCGGGACTAGCGGGAGATGAG. Protein: CASSPRPGLAGDE. The whole CDR3 is CASSPRPGLAGDEQFF. The whole variable domain, remainder taken from reference TRBV18 and TRBJ2-1, is NAGVMQNPRHLVRRRGQEARLRCSPMKGHSHVYWYRQLPEEGLKFMVYLQKENIIDESGMPKERFSAEFPKEGPSILRIQQVVRGDSAAYFCASSPRPGLAGDEQFFGPGTRLTVL.

This clone appeared many times. The read is 3 residues too short to cover the CDR3 end, so that end is filled in from the germline J gene. The chain combines TRBV29-1 with TRBJ2-5, with 10 bases lining up with TRBD1. The junction had 8 bases not matched to a gene; V was cut back by 7 bases and J by 3 bases. CDR1 and CDR2 from the germline V gene are SQVTM and ANQGSEA. This CDR3 is built from 14 residues. CDR3 amino acids: CSAETGGAEETQYF. CDR3 DNA (partial): TGCAGCGCAGAGACAGGGGGCGCGGAAGAGACC.

This clone was seen many times. The read terminates 3 residues before the CDR3 end, so the remaining end is supplied by the germline J gene. The chain carries TRBV5-1 and TRBJ1-2, with a weak D call TRBD1 (6 bases). There are 15 residues in the CDR3. CDR1 is SGHRS and CDR2 is YFSETQ in the germline V gene. Trimming took 0 bases from V and 4 from J, leaving 13 bases between them. The sequenced part of the CDR3 DNA is TGCGCCAGCAGCTTGGAAACAGGGAGTGGCTATGGC. Its translation is CASSLETGSGYG. The entire CDR3 sequence reads CASSLETGSGYGYTF.

This clone has a count of ten or more. The missing CDR3 end, 3 residues past where the read stops, is filled in from the germline J gene. This rearrangement joins TRBV20-1 to TRBJ1-2, with D maybe TRBD1 (5 bases). The CDR3 sequence is 14 residues long. Trimming pared 2 bases from V and 5 bases from J, leaving 15 bases between. CDR1 is DFQATT and CDR2 is SNEGSKA in the germline V gene (reference sequence). This CDR3 is CSARTTGRGYGYTF. The sequenced CDR3 bases are TGCAGTGCTAGAACCACAGGTCGGGGGTATGGC.

This clone was seen repeatedly, ten times or more. The CDR3 end falls 3 residues outside the read, so it is completed with the germline J gene. The V gene is TRBV29-1, the J gene TRBJ1-1, with D perhaps TRBD1 (5 bases). The CDR3 length is 14 residues. Germline V gene lookup returns CDR1 SQVTM and CDR2 ANQGSEA. V was trimmed by 7 bases and J by 4 bases, leaving 19 bases between them. This chain's CDR3 is CSAVTGTTSTEAFF. CDR3 DNA, as far as it was read: TGCAGCGCAGTCACAGGCACGACGAGCACTGAA.

Ten or more counts support this clone. The CDR3 extends 3 residues past the end of the read, so its final part is completed from the germline J gene. The rearrangement links TRBV7-9 to TRBJ2-7, with no clear D. This CDR3 spans 13 amino acids. The germline V and J ends were trimmed by 1 base and 0 bases, with 4 bases remaining between them. The germline gives CDR1 SEHNR, CDR2 FQNEAQ (reference sequence). CDR3 loop: CASSLVSSYEQYF. The sequenced CDR3 bases are TGTGCCAGCAGCTTAGTTAGCTCCTACGAG.

This clone was recorded many times. The read halts 3 residues ahead of the CDR3 end, with the missing end drawn from the germline J gene. The chain joins TRBV5-6 to TRBJ1-2, with 9 bases matching TRBD1. Germline CDR1 and CDR2: SGHDT and YYEEEE. After removal of 4 bases from V and 4 bases from J, the junction contained 8 bases not matched to a gene. This CDR3 comprises 15 residues. The CDR3 here is CASSGTTGGIYGYTF. Incomplete CDR3 DNA: TGTGCCAGCAGCGGGACGACAGGGGGAATCTATGGC.

This clone was seen at least ten times. The sequenced fragment ends 3 residues before the CDR3 boundary, so the rest is inferred from the germline J gene. V is TRBV27 and J is TRBJ2-1; 9 nucleotides line up with TRBD2. CDR1 MNHEY and CDR2 SMNVEV come from the germline V gene (reference sequence). The CDR3 length is 15 residues. V was clipped by 6 bases and J by 8 bases; unmatched bases: 11. The CDR3 loop reads CASSRSGRGYDEQFF. Partial CDR3 DNA: TGTGCCAGCAGCCGTAGCGGGAGAGGTTACGATGAG.